The 21 T cell receptor beta chains below all came from one sample that was sequenced in a study of blood T cell repertoires in COVID-19. Produced via immunoSEQ multiplex PCR; TCRdb's table is partial and in-frame only. There are 200,000 to 300,000 clones in the sample; about 87% occur only once, and 1.5% lies in the top ten. The sample comprised peripheral blood. The receptors originated from a woman aged 40 to 50 who had recovered from COVID-19.

The chain combines TRBV5-1 with TRBJ1-2; D gene ambiguous. The CDR3 consists of 14 residues. Germline CDR1 is SGHRS and CDR2 is YFSETQ. Trimming removed 0 bases from V and 2 bases from J, with 8 bases in between. The CDR3 spells CASSLGADNYGYTF. DNA for the CDR3: TGCGCCAGCAGCTTGGGGGCAGACAACTATGGCTACACCTTC.

There are a few counts of this clone. The chain combines TRBV6-5 with TRBJ1-2; 7 bases map to TRBD1. Germline V gives CDR1 MNHEY, CDR2 SVGAGI. The CDR3 is 15 amino acids. The V gene end was trimmed by 6 bases and the J gene end by 8 bases; junction bases not matched to a gene: 15. The CDR3 DNA follows: TGTGCCAGCAGCGATCCGTGGGGAAGGGGGCACGGCTACACCTTC. Its protein is CASSDPWGRGHGYTF.

This clone was observed once. This CDR3 reads CASSGTSGEWELFF. In DNA form, the CDR3 reads TGTGCCAGCAGCGGTACTAGCGGGGAATGGGAGCTGTTTTTT. The chain employs TRBV4-2 and TRBJ2-2, with 10 bases that match TRBD2. From germline, CDR1 is LGHNA and CDR2 YNFKEQ. Unmatched junction bases numbered 6, after V lost 5 bases and J lost 9 bases. This CDR3 spans 14 amino acids.

The chain combines TRBV5-6 with TRBJ2-2; perhaps TRBD1 as D (5 bases). V gave up 4 bases and J gave up 5 bases, with 9 bases separating them. CDR1 and CDR2 from the germline V gene are SGHDT and YYEEEE. There are 13 residues in the CDR3. The DNA of the CDR3 is TGTGCCAGCAGCCGCTACAGGACCGGGGAGCTGTTTTTT. Its protein is CASSRYRTGELFF.

This CDR3 is CASSLAAGLPTDTQYF. The CDR3 DNA reads TGTGCCAGCAGCTTGGCGGCAGGGCTCCCCACAGATACGCAGTATTTT. V and J are TRBV5-4 and TRBJ2-3; D is perhaps TRBD1 (5 bases). The ends were cut back, 0 bases at V and 2 bases at J, with 13 bases in the middle. The CDR3 length is 16 residues. Germline CDR1 is SGHNT and CDR2 is YYREEE (reference sequence).

This clone was observed a few times. The genes are TRBV18 and TRBJ1-2; the match to TRBD1 covers 7 bases. The CDR3 has 14 amino acids. CDR1 and CDR2 from the germline V gene are KGHSH and LQKENI. Losses at the gene ends were 0 bases for V and 5 bases for J; bases not matched to a gene: 3. The CDR3 is CASSPPKGAYGYTF. In nucleotides, the CDR3 is TGTGCCAGCTCACCACCGAAGGGGGCATATGGCTACACCTTC.

The V call is TRBV29-1, the J call TRBJ1-2; D possibly corresponds to TRBD1 (5 bases). V shed 6 bases and J shed 3 bases, with 8 bases lying between them. Germline V gene lookup returns CDR1 SQVTM and CDR2 ANQGSEA. There are 11 residues in the CDR3. As DNA, the CDR3 is TGCAGCGTGGCACAGGACTATGGCTACACCTTC. It is translated as CSVAQDYGYTF.

The chain combines TRBV7-9 with TRBJ2-5; 8 bases fit TRBD1. This CDR3 contains 14 residues. Germline CDR1 SEHNR, CDR2 FQNEAQ (reference sequence). The junction had 5 bases not matched to a gene; V was cut back by 4 bases and J by 4 bases. The CDR3: CASSWTGTPETQYF. CDR3 coding DNA: TGTGCCAGCAGCTGGACAGGGACCCCAGAGACCCAGTACTTC.

The J gene is TRBJ2-7, the V gene TRBV11-2; a possible D gene is TRBD2 (6 bases). CDR1 is SGHAT and CDR2 is FQNNGV in the germline V gene. The CDR3 has 16 residues. Trimming removed 1 base from V and 3 bases from J, with 16 bases in between. CDR3 in DNA: TGTGCCAGCAGCTTAGGACTAGGTGTTGGCATCTACGAGCAGTACTTC. Translating it yields CASSLGLGVGIYEQYF.

The rearrangement links TRBV6-6 to TRBJ1-2, with a possible D match to TRBD1 (6 bases). This CDR3 is built from 12 residues. CDR1 and CDR2 from the germline V gene are MNHNY and SVGAGI (reference sequence). V was cut by 6 bases and J by 8 bases, with 13 bases left in between. CDR3 region: CASSRTVEGYTF. In DNA, the CDR3 is TGTGCCAGCAGCAGGACAGTGGAAGGCTACACCTTC.

This clone came up once. V and J are TRBV27 and TRBJ1-6; 10 bases line up with TRBD1. The V gene end was trimmed by 5 bases and the J gene end by 10 bases; junction bases not matched to a gene: 5. This CDR3 contains 14 residues. CDR1 is MNHEY, CDR2 SMNVEV, per germline (reference sequence). The CDR3 DNA is TGTGCCAGCAGTACCTGGACAGGGGGGTCACCCCTCCACTTT. It specifies CASSTWTGGSPLHF.

CDR3 amino acids: CASSEWSPDTQYF. CDR3 in DNA: TGTGCCAGCAGTGAATGGAGCCCAGATACGCAGTATTTT. The chain recombines TRBV25-1 with TRBJ2-3, with no clear D. From germline, CDR1 is MGHDK and CDR2 SYGVNS. The CDR3 covers 13 residues. V lost 1 base and J lost 4, with 6 bases in between.

CDR3 region: CASSLTGTTNTEAFF. CDR3 in DNA: TGTGCCAGCAGTTTAACCGGGACAACTAACACTGAAGCTTTCTTT. The chain employs TRBV28 and TRBJ1-1, with D perhaps TRBD1 (6 bases). V was trimmed by 2 bases and J by 2 bases, leaving 12 bases between them. The CDR3 is 15 amino acids. CDR1 and CDR2 (germline): MDHEN, SYDVKM.

V and J are TRBV19 and TRBJ1-1; perhaps TRBD1 as D (6 bases). The CDR3 spans 17 residues. The V end lost 5 bases, the J end lost 2 bases, and 21 bases lay between the germline ends. Looked up from germline, CDR1 is LNHDA and CDR2 is SQIVND (reference sequence). The CDR3 bases are TGTGCCAGTAGTGCATCCTGGGGGACACTCGACAACACTGAAGCTTTCTTT. Protein product: CASSASWGTLDNTEAFF.

The chain uses TRBV6-2 or TRBV6-3 and TRBJ1-4; TRBD1 agrees at 8 bases. The V gene end was trimmed by 3 bases and the J gene end by 3 bases; junction bases not matched to a gene: 12. The germline CDR1 and CDR2 sequences are MNHEY and SVGEGT. The length of the CDR3 is 18 residues. DNA of the CDR3: TGTGCCAGCAGTTATCTGGGGCCCAGGGGGCGGGCTAATGAAAAACTGTTTTTT. Translated, it gives CASSYLGPRGRANEKLFF.

J is TRBJ1-5 and V is TRBV3-1 (or the pseudogene TRBV3-2); D not resolved. This CDR3 region has 13 residues. Trimming removed 0 bases at V and 7 bases at J, with 7 bases between. The germline CDR1 and CDR2 sequences are LGHDT and YNNKEL (reference sequence). The DNA for the CDR3 is TGTGCCAGCAGCCAAGATAACGGGCAGCCCCAGCATTTT. This gives the protein CASSQDNGQPQHF.

V gene TRBV4-2 combines with J gene TRBJ1-6, with TRBD1 identical over 8 bases. The CDR3 runs 17 residues. V lost 4 bases and J lost 8; bases outside the gene matches: 13. In germline, CDR1 is LGHNA, CDR2 YNFKEQ. CDR3 sequence reads: CASSRGPRGRLDSPLHF. CDR3 coding DNA: TGTGCCAGCAGCCGCGGCCCCAGGGGGCGGTTGGATTCACCCCTCCACTTT.

This chain links TRBV28 with TRBJ2-5, with 7 positions matching TRBD2. The CDR3 is 13 amino acids. The germline CDR1 and CDR2 sequences are MDHEN and SYDVKM. CDR3 in DNA: TGTGCTGCGGGGAGGGGTATTGGAGAGACCCAGTACTTC. Translation gives CAAGRGIGETQYF.

This chain connects TRBV2 to TRBJ1-1, with TRBD1 identical over 8 bases. The V and J ends lost 3 bases and 9 bases, in that order; junction bases with no gene match: 3. Germline CDR1 SNHLY, CDR2 FYNNEI. The CDR3 has 12 amino acids. In DNA form, the CDR3 reads TGTGCCAGCAGTGAGGACAGGGTAAAAGCTTTCTTT. This encodes CASSEDRVKAFF.

This clone was counted between two and nine times. J is TRBJ2-2 and V is TRBV7-2, with TRBD2 identical over 7 bases. Germline V gene lookup returns CDR1 SGHTA and CDR2 FQGNSA. The length of the CDR3 is 15 residues. With 5 bases clipped from V and 4 bases from J, the junction kept 7 bases outside the gene matches. As DNA, the CDR3 is TGTGCCAGCAGCCCTGGGAGGGCGGGCACCGGGGAGCTGTTTTTT. This encodes CASSPGRAGTGELFF.

The chain carries TRBV4-1 and TRBJ2-3; 11 bases align to TRBD2. The trim removed 0 bases at V and 2 bases at J, leaving 10 bases unmatched. In germline, CDR1 is MGHRA, CDR2 YSYEKL. The CDR3 is 19 residues long. In DNA form, the CDR3 reads TGCGCCAGCAGCCAAGAATGGTGGCCTAGCGGGGGGCTCACAGATACGCAGTATTTT. Translating it yields CASSQEWWPSGGLTDTQYF.